Listed here are 25 T cell receptor beta chains from one sample, sequenced in a study of response to subunit inactivated influenza vaccine. Via MiXCR, TCRdb re-called the RT-PCR reads, giving one row per CDR3 protein. The sample has 700,000 to 800,000 distinct CDR3 sequences, around 20% seen once. This specimen was PBMCs from blood, taken more than 4 days after vaccination. The receptors were gathered from a man over 45 who received an inactivated influenza vaccine.

V is TRBV10-3 and J is TRBJ2-1; D unclear. The V and J ends lost 0 bases and 15 bases respectively, with 18 bases between them. CDR1 ENHRY and CDR2 SYGVKD come from the germline V gene. The CDR3 sequence is 14 residues long. In nucleotides, the CDR3 is TGTGCCATCAGTGAGTCCTCCTCACTAAATTGGCGGTTCTTC. This sequence encodes CAISESSSLNWRFF.

There are many counts of this clonotype. This chain links TRBV5-1 with TRBJ1-6, with 7 bases identical to TRBD1. In germline, CDR1 is SGHRS, CDR2 YFSETQ. Trimming cost V 4 bases and J 3 bases; bases outside gene matches: 7. The CDR3 covers 16 residues. CDR3 in DNA: TGCGCCAGCAGCCTAACAGGGGCGGTCTATAATTCACCCCTCCACTTT. Translating gives CASSLTGAVYNSPLHF.

The CDR3 here is CSISDGEEAFF. The CDR3 DNA reads as TGCAGCATTTCGGACGGGGAAGAAGCTTTCTTT. V and J are TRBV29-1 and TRBJ1-1; no clear D gene. Germline V gene sequence: CDR1 SQVTM, CDR2 ANQGSEA. This CDR3 contains 11 residues. Trimming took off 8 bases at V and 8 bases at J, with 15 bases between the two ends.

The rearrangement links TRBV28 to TRBJ2-6; tentatively, D is TRBD1 or TRBD2 (5 bases each). V was pared by 5 bases and J by 0 bases, with 14 bases between. The CDR3 covers 17 residues. Germline V gene data show CDR1 as MDHEN and CDR2 as SYDVKM. CDR3 in amino acids: CASSTGQHYSGANVLTF. The CDR3 coding sequence is TGTGCCAGCAGTACGGGGCAACATTACTCTGGGGCCAACGTCCTGACTTTC.

This clonotype was seen a handful of times. The chain joins TRBV29-1 to TRBJ2-1, with 11 bases that match TRBD2. There are 19 residues in the CDR3. Germline V lookup: CDR1 SQVTM, CDR2 ANQGSEA. The V gene end was trimmed by 1 base and the J gene end by 4 bases; junction bases not matched to a gene: 15. CDR3 sequence reads: CSVEGGHSGRARAYNEQFF. The CDR3, as DNA: TGCAGCGTTGAAGGGGGCCATAGCGGGAGGGCCCGGGCTTACAATGAGCAGTTCTTC.

This clonotype was counted only a few times. This chain joins TRBV11-1 and TRBJ2-5; TRBD1 agrees at 9 bases. V was pared by 2 bases and J by 6 bases, with 7 bases of the junction left unmatched. The CDR3 consists of 15 residues. In germline, CDR1 is SGHAT, CDR2 FQDESV (reference sequence). The CDR3 coding sequence is TGTGCCAGCAGCTTACGGGACAGGGATGCAAAGACCCAGTACTTC. It translates to CASSLRDRDAKTQYF.

There are many counts of this clonotype. The V call is TRBV3-1, the J call TRBJ2-1, with 13 bases lining up with TRBD2. The CDR3 is 17 residues long. V lost 1 base to trimming and J lost 4 bases; unmatched junction nucleotides: 4. Germline CDR1 is LGHDT and CDR2 is YNNKEL (reference sequence). The CDR3 coding sequence is TGTGCCAGCAGCCAAGTACAACTAGCGGGGGGGTACAATGAGCAGTTCTTC. Translated: CASSQVQLAGGYNEQFF.

The chain uses TRBV25-1 and TRBJ2-3, with D possibly TRBD1 on 5 matching bases. The CDR3 runs 16 residues. Germline-derived CDR1 and CDR2 are MGHDK and SYGVNS. V gave up 1 base and J gave up 4 bases, with 15 bases separating them. In DNA, the CDR3 is TGTGCCAGCAGTGAATTGCTGGGGCGTGGAGCAGATACGCAGTATTTT. Protein product: CASSELLGRGADTQYF.

This clonotype was seen more than once but under ten times. V is TRBV6-5 and J is TRBJ2-5; 9 bases line up with TRBD2. The CDR3 runs 15 residues. V lost 1 base, J lost 3 bases, and 3 bases stayed unmatched. Germline CDR1 and CDR2: MNHEY and SVGAGI. CDR3 sequence: CASSYWGLAEETQYF. The CDR3 DNA is TGTGCCAGCAGTTACTGGGGACTAGCAGAAGAGACCCAGTACTTC.

This clonotype was seen a few times. The chain has TRBV9 and TRBJ2-3; tentatively, D is TRBD1 (6 bases). CDR1 is SGDLS, CDR2 YYNGEE, per germline. V lost 0 bases and J 1 base, leaving 9 bases between the germline ends. CDR3 size: 15 residues. CDR3 DNA: TGTGCCAGCAGCGTAGACAGGGACCGCACAGATACGCAGTATTTT. It translates to CASSVDRDRTDTQYF.

V and J are TRBV7-2 and TRBJ2-1; 8 bases agree with TRBD2. The germline V gene encodes CDR1 SGHTA and CDR2 FQGNSA. CDR3 length: 15 residues. V lost 4 bases to trimming and J lost 7 bases; unmatched junction nucleotides: 9. CDR3 region: CASSYSGTSRNEQFF. The CDR3 bases are TGTGCCAGCAGCTATTCCGGGACTAGTAGGAATGAGCAGTTCTTC.

The sample holds a few counts of this clonotype. The chain employs TRBV5-5 and TRBJ2-1, with TRBD1 identical over 9 bases. V shed 4 bases and J 6 bases; nucleotides not matched to a gene: 14. This CDR3 has 17 amino acids. Per germline, CDR1 SGHKS and CDR2 YYEKEE (reference sequence). The CDR3 here is CASSPGLGTGIFNEQFF. In nucleotides, the CDR3 is TGTGCCAGCAGCCCGGGGCTCGGGACAGGGATCTTCAATGAGCAGTTCTTC.

This clonotype was counted ten times or more. This chain joins TRBV12-3 or TRBV12-4 and TRBJ1-5; D is uncertain. Trimming cost V 1 base and J 3 bases, with 7 bases left between them. The CDR3 has 14 residues. The CDR3 here is CASSLGRINQPQHF. The DNA of the CDR3 is TGTGCCAGCAGTTTAGGCCGGATCAATCAGCCCCAGCATTTT.

V gene TRBV20-1 combines with J gene TRBJ1-1; D gene ambiguous. The CDR3 is 12 residues long. Trimming removed 5 bases from V and 7 bases from J, with 14 bases in between. From germline, CDR1 is DFQATT and CDR2 SNEGSKA (reference sequence). CDR3 sequence (DNA): TGCAGTGCTCCACCCATTGACGGTGAAGCTTTCTTT. Translation: CSAPPIDGEAFF.

This clonotype has just a few counts. The V call is TRBV4-2, the J call TRBJ2-3, with TRBD2 identical over 7 bases. J lost 2 bases, V lost 4 bases, and 15 bases had no gene match. CDR3 size: 18 residues. Germline lookup yields CDR1 LGHNA and CDR2 YNFKEQ. The CDR3: CASSLLLPAGWDTDTQYF. CDR3 bases: TGTGCCAGCAGCCTCCTTCTACCAGCGGGGTGGGACACAGATACGCAGTATTTT.

In its sample, this clonotype was seen a few times. The chain employs TRBV11-2 and TRBJ2-7; 8 nucleotides match TRBD1. V trimming: 3 bases; J trimming: 2 bases; junction bases outside the gene matches: 6. This CDR3 has 15 amino acids. Germline lookup yields CDR1 SGHAT and CDR2 FQNNGV. The CDR3 region is CASSFGTGLTYEQYF. The CDR3 DNA reads as TGTGCCAGCAGCTTCGGGACAGGTCTCACCTACGAGCAGTACTTC. The full variable domain, rest sourced from reference TRBV11-2 and TRBJ2-7, is EAGVAQSPRYKIIEKRQSVAFWCNPISGHATLYWYQQILGQGPKLLIQFQNNGVVDDSQLPKDRFSAERLKGVDSTLKIQPAKLEDSAVYLCASSFGTGLTYEQYFGPGTRLTVT.

The CDR3 here is CASSRADRGLQETQYF. CDR3 nucleotides: TGTGCCAGCAGCCGGGCGGACAGGGGGCTTCAAGAGACCCAGTACTTC. The chain is built from TRBV4-2 and TRBJ2-5; TRBD1 matches at 11 bases. The J segment lost 2 bases and the V segment lost 4 bases, leaving 6 bases of the junction unmatched. This CDR3 has 16 residues. Germline assignment: CDR1 LGHNA and CDR2 YNFKEQ.

The chain uses TRBV10-3 and TRBJ2-7, with TRBD2 matching over 11 bases. The J segment lost 2 bases and the V segment lost 4 bases, leaving 1 base of the junction unmatched. Germline lookup yields CDR1 ENHRY and CDR2 SYGVKD. The CDR3 has 14 residues. The CDR3: CAISVSGRAYEQYF. CDR3 bases: TGTGCCATCAGTGTTAGCGGGAGGGCCTACGAGCAGTACTTC.

This clonotype was counted only a few times. The rearrangement uses TRBV20-1 and TRBJ2-7, with TRBD1 matching over 9 bases. The ends lost 6 bases at V and 3 bases at J; junction bases unmatched: 6. The CDR3 covers 13 residues. CDR1 is DFQATT and CDR2 is SNEGSKA in the germline V gene (reference sequence). The chain's CDR3 is CSAGGQGYYEQYF. The DNA of the CDR3 is TGCAGTGCGGGGGGACAGGGTTACTACGAGCAGTACTTC.

The rearrangement joins TRBV5-1 to TRBJ2-1; perhaps TRBD2 as D (5 bases). V was cut by 0 bases and J by 1 base, with 11 bases left in between. The germline gives CDR1 SGHRS, CDR2 YFSETQ. The CDR3 is 16 amino acids. The DNA for the CDR3 is TGCGCCAGCAGCTTGGACACTAGTTCGTCCTACAATGAGCAGTTCTTC. This encodes CASSLDTSSSYNEQFF.

The rearrangement links TRBV28 to TRBJ1-2, with D possibly matching TRBD1 (5 bases). The CDR3 sequence is 15 residues long. Germline-derived CDR1 and CDR2 are MDHEN and SYDVKM. Trimming shortened V by 3 bases and J by 3 bases, and 14 bases separated the two germline ends. The CDR3 loop reads CASSLSGKGYYGYTF. DNA for the CDR3: TGTGCCAGCAGTTTGTCTGGGAAGGGGTACTATGGCTACACCTTC.

This clonotype was observed a few times. This chain links TRBV12-3 or TRBV12-4 with TRBJ2-5; D not resolved. The V gene lost 6 bases and the J gene lost 5 bases, with 13 bases spanning the gap. The CDR3 is 13 amino acids. The CDR3 DNA sequence: TGTGCCAGCAGCCGACCGGGCCCTGAGACCCAGTACTTC. This sequence encodes CASSRPGPETQYF.

A remark on this clonotype: An end of the junction does not agree with germline; a read error may underlie this. The chain uses TRBV5-1 and TRBJ2-5; D tentatively reads TRBD1 or TRBD2 (5 bases each). The CDR3 covers 14 residues. Germline CDR1 reads SGHRS; CDR2 reads YFSETQ. The CDR3 DNA is TGCGCCAGCAGCTTGAGTAGGGACCAAGAGAACCAGTACTTC. Its protein is CASSLSRDQENQYF.

This clonotype was recorded a few times. The rearrangement links TRBV9 to TRBJ2-1, with 7 bases aligning to TRBD2. The ends lost 3 bases at V and 0 bases at J; junction bases unmatched: 6. The CDR3 sequence is 16 residues long. Germline-derived CDR1 and CDR2 are SGDLS and YYNGEE. The CDR3 DNA follows: TGTGCCAGCAGCGCGAGCGGGGCTAGCTCCTACAATGAGCAGTTCTTC. Translating gives CASSASGASSYNEQFF.

The chain has TRBV20-1 and TRBJ2-1; D may match TRBD1 or TRBD2 (5 bases each). Germline CDR1 is DFQATT and CDR2 is SNEGSKA (reference sequence). The CDR3 loop spans 12 amino acids. V was pared by 2 bases and J by 9 bases, with 11 bases between. The CDR3 sequence: CSARPAGGEQFF. The CDR3 bases are TGCAGTGCTAGACCGGCTGGGGGTGAGCAGTTCTTC.